The next 17 T cell receptor beta chains were all read from a single sample in a study of PD-L1 blockade in urothelial cancer. TCRdb's table, derived via immunoSEQ multiplex PCR, lists solely in-frame clones and lacks some. The table lists tens of thousands of clones, roughly 83% of them singletons, with roughly a tenth in the top ten. The sample here was PBMCs, taken around atezolizumab (anti-PD-L1) treatment. Every receptor here comes from a man in his 70s with urothelial cancer.

This clone was seen just once. V usage is TRBV5-1 and J usage is TRBJ2-1, with a weak D call TRBD2 (5 bases). Germline values: CDR1 SGHRS, CDR2 YFSETQ. This CDR3 is 15 amino acids long. Deletions cut 2 bases from V and 0 bases from J, with 9 bases between. The CDR3 region has the DNA TGCGCCAGCAGCTTCTCCGGAGGCTCCTACAATGAGCAGTTCTTC. Amino acid sequence: CASSFSGGSYNEQFF. The variable domain in full, with the rest retrieved from reference TRBV5-1 and TRBJ2-1, is KAGVTQTPRYLIKTRGQQVTLSCSPISGHRSVSWYQQTPGQGLQFLFEYFSETQRNKGNFPGRFSGRQFSNSRSEMNVSTLELGDSALYLCASSFSGGSYNEQFFGPGTRLTVL.

The rearrangement links TRBV18 to TRBJ2-7, with D perhaps TRBD2 (5 bases). This CDR3 is built from 14 residues. Germline CDR1 and CDR2: KGHSH and LQKENI. V lost 3 bases and J 5 bases, leaving 14 bases between the germline ends. DNA of the CDR3: TGTGCCAGCTCACCGAACGGGATCGGCGACGAGCAGTACTTC. It is translated as CASSPNGIGDEQYF.

The genes are TRBV10-3 and TRBJ2-7; TRBD2 might be the D (5 bases). Germline V lookup: CDR1 ENHRY, CDR2 SYGVKD. This CDR3 is built from 14 residues. The V end was cut by 4 bases, the J end by 2 bases, with 12 bases between. DNA of the CDR3: TGTGCCATCAGTGTAACGGGATCCCCCTACGAGCAGTACTTC. Encoded protein: CAISVTGSPYEQYF.

This chain uses TRBV5-1 with TRBJ2-2; D perhaps matches TRBD2 (6 bases). The CDR3 is made up of 14 amino acids. V lost 4 bases, J lost 8 bases, and 15 bases lay in between. The germline CDR1 and CDR2 sequences are SGHRS and YFSETQ. The CDR3 reads CASSPDRERGELFF. The CDR3 bases are TGCGCCAGCAGCCCCGACCGGGAGCGAGGGGAGCTGTTTTTT.

This clone was seen only a few times. The rearrangement links TRBV7-8 to TRBJ2-1; TRBD2 agrees at 13 bases. The CDR3 sequence is 13 residues long. The germline V gene has CDR1 SGHVS and CDR2 FQNEAQ. V lost 1 base to trimming and J lost 15 bases; unmatched junction nucleotides: 3. The CDR3 DNA follows: TGTGCCAGCAGCTTAGGGACTAGCGGGAGTGGGTTCTTC. This gives the protein CASSLGTSGSGFF. Drawing the rest from reference TRBV7-8 and TRBJ2-1, the complete variable domain is GAGVSQSPRYKVAKRGQDVALRCDPISGHVSLFWYQQALGQGPEFLTYFQNEAQLDKSGLPSDRFFAERPEGSVSTLKIQRTQQEDSAVYLCASSLGTSGSGFFGPGTRLTVL.

The genes are TRBV27 and TRBJ1-5, with TRBD1 matching over 8 bases. V gave up 3 bases and J gave up 7 bases; unmatched junction bases: 8. This CDR3 region has 15 residues. Per germline, CDR1 MNHEY and CDR2 SMNVEV (reference sequence). CDR3 DNA sequence: TGTGCCAGCAGTTTTGGGCAGGGGGCTGTCCAGCCCCAGCATTTT. This gives the protein CASSFGQGAVQPQHF.

This clone was detected only a few times. The CDR3 DNA reads TGTGCCAGCAGCCCGGGACAGGGGGCTGGCTTCCCTGAAGCTTTCTTT. Its protein product is CASSPGQGAGFPEAFF. The chain has TRBV5-4 and TRBJ1-1; TRBD1 agrees at 12 bases. This CDR3 contains 16 residues. J gave up 6 bases and V 4 bases, and 10 bases lay outside the gene matches. Germline V gives CDR1 SGHNT, CDR2 YYREEE (reference sequence).

The V gene is TRBV11-2, the J gene TRBJ2-3; possible D gene TRBD2, 5 bases. With 1 base removed from V and 0 bases from J, the gap between germline ends came to 20 bases. The CDR3 totals 19 residues. Germline CDR1 reads SGHAT; CDR2 reads FQNNGV. For the CDR3, the DNA is TGTGCCAGCAGCTTAGGAACACCCCCTAGCCGGATAAGCACAGATACGCAGTATTTT. Its translation: CASSLGTPPSRISTDTQYF.

CDR3 sequence reads: CASSLDVASGPYEQYF. The CDR3 coding sequence is TGCGCCAGCAGCTTGGATGTCGCTAGCGGTCCCTACGAGCAGTACTTC. J is TRBJ2-7 and V is TRBV5-1; 7 bases are a match to TRBD2. The CDR3 loop spans 16 amino acids. Losses at the gene ends were 0 bases for V and 2 bases for J; bases not matched to a gene: 8. CDR1 and CDR2 from the germline V gene are SGHRS and YFSETQ.

The rearrangement joins TRBV19 to TRBJ2-3; D may be TRBD1 (6 bases). Per the germline V gene, CDR1 is LNHDA and CDR2 is SQIVND (reference sequence). The V end lost 3 bases, the J end lost 2 bases, and 9 bases lay between the germline ends. The CDR3 has 14 residues. For the CDR3, the DNA is TGTGCCAGTAGTATCGGACAGAACACAGATACGCAGTATTTT. Amino acids: CASSIGQNTDTQYF. The full variable domain, with the rest looked up from reference TRBV19 and TRBJ2-3, is DGGITQSPKYLFRKEGQNVTLSCEQNLNHDAMYWYRQDPGQGLRLIYYSQIVNDFQKGDIAEGYSVSREKKESFPLTVTSAQKNPTAFYLCASSIGQNTDTQYFGPGTRLTVL.

This sequence joins TRBV27 and TRBJ2-3; 9 nucleotides agree with TRBD1. This CDR3 has 14 amino acids. CDR1 and CDR2 from the germline V gene are MNHEY and SMNVEV (reference sequence). Trimming at V came to 5 bases and at J to 4 bases, leaving 4 bases not matched to a gene. CDR3 DNA: TGTGCCAGCAGTCAACGACAGGGGGCAGATACGCAGTATTTT. It translates to CASSQRQGADTQYF.

The chain links TRBV10-1 to TRBJ1-5, with D tentatively TRBD1 (5 bases). This CDR3 region has 13 residues. Germline values: CDR1 WNHNN, CDR2 SYGVQD (reference sequence). V was clipped by 6 bases and J by 3 bases, with 9 bases between them. The CDR3 spells CASSDSLNQPQHF. The CDR3 DNA follows: TGCGCCAGCAGCGACAGTCTCAATCAGCCCCAGCATTTT.

This clone is a singleton in its sample. The CDR3 bases are TGTGCCAGCAGCATAGGGGGGGAGAACAATGAGCAGTTCTTC. It encodes CASSIGGENNEQFF. The rearrangement uses TRBV11-3 and TRBJ2-1, with D maybe TRBD2 (7 bases). This CDR3 comprises 14 residues. Germline-derived CDR1 and CDR2 are SGHNT and YENEEA. Trimming removed 5 bases at V and 5 bases at J, with 13 bases between.

V and J are TRBV5-1 and TRBJ1-3; 8 nucleotides agree with TRBD1. The CDR3 has 16 amino acids. The V gene's germline CDR1 is SGHRS and CDR2 YFSETQ. Trimming cost V 0 bases and J 0 bases; bases outside gene matches: 2. In DNA, the CDR3 is TGCGCCAGCAGCTTGGGTGACAGGGGCTCTGGAAACACCATATATTTT. It translates to CASSLGDRGSGNTIYF.

The chain employs TRBV25-1 and TRBJ2-7, with a possible D match to TRBD1 (6 bases). CDR3 length equals 14 residues. Trimming stripped 9 bases from V and 0 bases from J, with 15 bases between. The V gene's germline CDR1 is MGHDK and CDR2 SYGVNS. CDR3 region: CASAKRGSSYEQYF. For the CDR3, the DNA is TGTGCCAGTGCCAAAAGGGGGAGCTCCTACGAGCAGTACTTC.

This chain uses TRBV5-1 with TRBJ2-7, with 8 bases aligning to TRBD2. The CDR3 contains 14 residues. Germline CDR1 and CDR2: SGHRS and YFSETQ. V dropped 2 bases and J dropped 5; count of bases not matched to a gene: 6. CDR3 DNA sequence: TGCGCCAGCAGCTTAAGCGGGAGCGGGCACGAGCAGTACTTC. Amino acid sequence: CASSLSGSGHEQYF.

The V call is TRBV2, the J call TRBJ1-2; TRBD1 agrees at 8 bases. Germline V gene lookup returns CDR1 SNHLY and CDR2 FYNNEI. The V segment lost 4 bases and the J segment 4 bases; nucleotides outside the gene matches: 5. The CDR3 is made up of 14 amino acids. In DNA, the CDR3 is TGTGCCAGCAGTGGCGCAGGGGGCAGCTATGGCTACACCTTC. Its protein product is CASSGAGGSYGYTF. Complete variable domain (other parts from reference TRBV2 and TRBJ1-2): EPEVTQTPSHQVTQMGQEVILRCVPISNHLYFYWYRQILGQKVEFLVSFYNNEISEKSEIFDDQFSVERPDGSNFTLKIRSTKLEDSAMYFCASSGAGGSYGYTFGSGTRLTVV.